These 19 T cell receptor beta chains came from one sample sequenced in a study of T cells in Graves' hyperthyroidism and ophthalmopathy. What was amplified from RNA transcripts were TCR beta CDR3 regions. First-round RT-PCR of the TCR CDR3 relied on the HTBI primer set. One entry per CDR3 protein, called by TCRdb with MiXCR from the multiplex PCR reads. Of under 800,000 distinct CDR3 sequences in the sample, around 15% were seen once. Sequencing was done on a sample of blood. These receptors were collected from a woman aged 18-29 years with Graves' hyperthyroidism.

This clonotype was seen only a few times. The junction departs from germline at one end; a sequencing error may be responsible. The chain recombines TRBV12-3 or TRBV12-4 with TRBJ2-4; tentatively, D is TRBD2 (6 bases). This CDR3 has 13 amino acids. The CDR3 DNA reads as TGTGCCAACAGTTTCGACAGCGGGTACATTCAGTACTTC. It codes for CANSFDSGYIQYF.

The chain carries TRBV7-2 and TRBJ1-3; no definite D call. The length of the CDR3 is 15 residues. Trimming took 1 base from V and 8 from J, leaving 15 bases between them. Germline V gives CDR1 SGHTA, CDR2 FQGNSA. In DNA, the CDR3 is TGTGCCAGCAGCTTAGGGGTAGGGCTCAGAGACACCATATATTTT. Its translation is CASSLGVGLRDTIYF. The full variable domain, rest sourced from reference TRBV7-2 and TRBJ1-3, is GAGVSQSPSNKVTEKGKDVELRCDPISGHTALYWYRQSLGQGLEFLIYFQGNSAPDKSGLPSDRFSAERTGGSVSTLTIQRTQQEDSAVYLCASSLGVGLRDTIYFGEGSWLTVV.

The chain links TRBV18 to TRBJ1-4; the D gene is possibly TRBD1 (5 bases). Trimming pared 5 bases from V and 8 bases from J, leaving 15 bases between. Germline V CDR1 and CDR2: KGHSH, LQKENI. This CDR3 has 14 residues. The CDR3 bases are TGTGCCAGCTCAGCGACCGGGACGGCGGAAAAACTGTTTTTT. Translated: CASSATGTAEKLFF. Looking up the rest from reference TRBV18 and TRBJ1-4 gives the full variable domain: NAGVMQNPRHLVRRRGQEARLRCSPMKGHSHVYWYRQLPEEGLKFMVYLQKENIIDESGMPKERFSAEFPKEGPSILRIQQVVRGDSAAYFCASSATGTAEKLFFGSGTQLSVL.

This clonotype was detected ten times or more. V and J are TRBV27 and TRBJ2-7; no definite D call. V lost 0 bases and J 0 bases, leaving 3 bases between the germline ends. Germline CDR1 is MNHEY and CDR2 is SMNVEV (reference sequence). The CDR3 covers 13 residues. CDR3 region: CASSLSPSYEQYF. DNA for the CDR3: TGTGCCAGCAGTTTATCTCCCTCCTACGAGCAGTACTTC.

The chain links TRBV5-1 to TRBJ2-3; possible D gene TRBD1, 6 bases. The CDR3 totals 15 residues. V dropped 6 bases and J dropped 5 bases, with 19 bases sitting between them. Germline lookup yields CDR1 SGHRS and CDR2 YFSETQ. The CDR3 nucleotides are TGCGCCAGCACCCCTCAGACAGGCGCCCGAGATACGCAGTATTTT. This gives the protein CASTPQTGARDTQYF.

This clonotype was observed many times. This chain connects TRBV7-8 to TRBJ2-5; the D is unclear. Germline V gene data show CDR1 as SGHVS and CDR2 as FQNEAQ. There are 15 residues in the CDR3. V shed 7 bases and J shed 5 bases, with 20 bases lying between them. CDR3 residues: CASNPNLAWKETQYF. CDR3 nucleotide sequence: TGTGCCAGCAATCCCAATCTCGCGTGGAAGGAGACCCAGTACTTC.

The chain employs TRBV11-2 and TRBJ2-7; no firm D call. V was shortened by 5 bases and J by 4 bases, with 12 bases between the two germline ends. The length of the CDR3 is 13 residues. Looked up from germline, CDR1 is SGHAT and CDR2 is FQNNGV. CDR3 loop: CASSHLGVYEQYF. The CDR3 DNA reads as TGTGCCAGCAGCCATCTAGGAGTATACGAGCAGTACTTC.

J is TRBJ2-6 and V is TRBV12-3 or TRBV12-4; no clear D gene. This CDR3 has 15 residues. The V gene lost 1 base and the J gene lost 1 base, with 5 bases spanning the gap. CDR3 in DNA: TGTGCCAGCAGTTTAGAGATGTCTGGGGCCAACGTCCTGACTTTC. It codes for CASSLEMSGANVLTF.

J is TRBJ2-7 and V is TRBV5-8; 12 positions agree with TRBD1. The CDR3 loop spans 17 amino acids. The V segment lost 3 bases and the J segment 5 bases; nucleotides outside the gene matches: 12. In germline, CDR1 is SGHTS, CDR2 YDEGEE. The CDR3 nucleotides are TGTGCCAGCAGCTCCTTTTTGACCGGGACAGGGGGCCACGAGCAGTACTTC. It yields the protein CASSSFLTGTGGHEQYF.

This clonotype showed up just a few times. The genes are TRBV7-3 and TRBJ2-5, with D possibly TRBD2 on 5 matching bases. The V end was cut by 0 bases, the J end by 4 bases, with 12 bases between. From germline, CDR1 is SGHTA and CDR2 FQGTGA. The CDR3 covers 15 residues. The CDR3 protein is CASSLTGFGGETQYF. The CDR3 region has the DNA TGTGCCAGCAGCTTAACGGGTTTTGGAGGAGAGACCCAGTACTTC.

This clonotype has at least ten counts. V gene TRBV3-1 combines with J gene TRBJ2-7; 14 bases agree with TRBD2. Germline-derived CDR1 and CDR2 are LGHDT and YNNKEL (reference sequence). The CDR3 loop spans 16 amino acids. J was trimmed by 5 bases and V by 4 bases; bases with no gene match: 7. The CDR3 loop is CASSPGTSGRVHEQYF. The CDR3 coding sequence is TGTGCCAGCAGCCCCGGGACTAGCGGGAGAGTCCACGAGCAGTACTTC.

V gene TRBV7-9 combines with J gene TRBJ1-4; 7 nucleotides match TRBD1. Germline V gives CDR1 SEHNR, CDR2 FQNEAQ (reference sequence). J lost 8 bases, V lost 5 bases, and 8 bases had no gene match. The CDR3 is 14 amino acids. The CDR3 coding sequence is TGTGCCAGCAGCGAACAGGGGAAAAGGGAAAAACTGTTTTTT. Its translation is CASSEQGKREKLFF.

At least ten counts were recorded for this clonotype. The chain combines TRBV12-3 or TRBV12-4 with TRBJ2-7, with 7 bases identical to TRBD2. V trimming: 1 base; J trimming: 7 bases; junction bases outside the gene matches: 7. The CDR3 sequence is 14 residues long. The CDR3 nucleotides are TGTGCCAGCAGTTTAGATGCGGGAGCGTCGGAGCAGTACTTC. It codes for CASSLDAGASEQYF.

This clonotype was counted at least ten times. V and J are TRBV2 and TRBJ1-2; 11 bases agree with TRBD1. In germline, CDR1 is SNHLY, CDR2 FYNNEI. There are 14 residues in the CDR3. V shed 6 bases and J 3 bases; nucleotides not matched to a gene: 3. CDR3: CASRGTGGDYGYTF. CDR3 bases: TGTGCCAGCAGGGGGACAGGGGGAGACTATGGCTACACCTTC.

The V and J genes are TRBV6-1 and TRBJ2-5, with 12 nucleotides matching TRBD2. CDR3 size: 17 residues. Germline lookup yields CDR1 MNHNS and CDR2 SASEGT. The trim removed 2 bases at V and 2 bases at J, leaving 6 bases unmatched. The CDR3 here is CASSEWGLAGLQETQYF. The CDR3 bases are TGTGCCAGCAGTGAATGGGGACTAGCGGGCCTTCAAGAGACCCAGTACTTC.

In this sample, this clonotype turned up many times. The genes are TRBV18 and TRBJ1-4; D is possibly TRBD1 (5 bases). V was clipped by 1 base and J by 8 bases, with 5 bases between them. Germline V gene data show CDR1 as KGHSH and CDR2 as LQKENI. The CDR3 loop spans 12 amino acids. CDR3 sequence reads: CASSPRGEKLFF. CDR3 in DNA: TGTGCCAGCTCACCACGGGGGGAAAAACTGTTTTTT.

Many counts were recorded for this clonotype. This chain connects TRBV20-1 to TRBJ2-5; no clear D. The CDR3 runs to 11 residues. Germline-derived CDR1 and CDR2 are DFQATT and SNEGSKA (reference sequence). V dropped 7 bases and J dropped 4 bases, with 10 bases sitting between them. For the CDR3, the DNA is TGCAGTGACCGCCTGGGAGAGACCCAGTACTTC. Translating it yields CSDRLGETQYF.

The chain has TRBV6-1 and TRBJ1-1, with 9 bases matching TRBD1. CDR1 MNHNS and CDR2 SASEGT come from the germline V gene. The CDR3 has 15 residues. With V trimmed by 7 bases and J by 5 bases, 11 bases remained unmatched. The CDR3 DNA reads TGTGCCAGCACCGACCTTGGGACAGGGATAACTGAAGCTTTCTTT. Amino acids: CASTDLGTGITEAFF.

V gene TRBV7-9 combines with J gene TRBJ2-1, with 9 bases identical to TRBD1. With 5 bases clipped from V and 4 bases from J, the junction kept 9 bases outside the gene matches. Germline assignment: CDR1 SEHNR and CDR2 FQNEAQ (reference sequence). This CDR3 comprises 16 residues. In DNA, the CDR3 is TGTGCCAGCAGCCACGGGCCGGGACAGGGATACAATGAGCAGTTCTTC. Translated, it gives CASSHGPGQGYNEQFF.